This T cell receptor (beta chain) originates from a study of T cell responses to AZD1222 COVID-19 vaccine. Study conclusions and caveats: Two doses of AZD1222 preceded a rise in Spike-specific TCR breadth and depth. CD4 TCRs covered the whole spike, strongest at regions 160-218 and 743-854. Scientists sampled the repertoires only once the peak T cell response had passed.

Germline CDR1 LNHDA, CDR2 SQIVND (reference sequence). The ends were cut back, 5 bases at V and 1 base at J, with 11 bases in the middle. The CDR3 has 15 amino acids. TCRdb's table, derived via immunoSEQ multiplex PCR, lists solely in-frame clones and lacks some. The table records around 73,000 clones, roughly 89% of them present only once. Remarks on this clone: The antigen remains unidentified.

Sequencing used peripheral blood, obtained 28 days after the second AZD1222 dose. The chain combines TRBV19 with TRBJ2-2; D might be TRBD1 (6 bases). This clonotype originated in an adult who received the AZD1222 COVID-19 vaccine. The CDR3 here is CASSSPGQNTGELFF. The CDR3, as DNA: TGTGCCAGTAGTTCCCCGGGACAGAACACCGGGGAGCTGTTTTTT.